The 28 T cell receptor beta chains reported below all come from one sample, sequenced in a study of CD8 T cells in Susac syndrome (dated 2019 in TCRdb). Libraries were prepared through the immunoSEQ multiplex PCR assay. RNA was extracted using the RNeasy kit, and about 0.5 to 1 ug of the RNA was reverse transcribed with random hexamers. Starting from the raw public reads, TCRdb applied fastp trimming at Q25, assembled clones with MiXCR and retained in-frame beta chains. Each entry merges the rows of one CDR3 protein and shows their most common DNA and genes. In this sample the table shows about 430,000 distinct CDR3 sequences, approximately 85% of which occur a single time. About 0.1% of the sample is in the top ten clones. Sequenced sample: CD8+ T cells from PBMCs. These TCRs come from a human donor with multiple sclerosis.

This rearrangement joins TRBV9 to TRBJ1-2; D perhaps matches TRBD1 (5 bases). This CDR3 has 13 amino acids. Germline V gene lookup returns CDR1 SGDLS and CDR2 YYNGEE. V gave up 3 bases and J gave up 3 bases, with 9 bases separating them. CDR3 coding DNA: TGTGCCAGCAGCGCTACGGGGGACTATGGCTACACCTTC. It yields the protein CASSATGDYGYTF.

The rearrangement joins TRBV10-3 to TRBJ1-5; no reliable D call. The V and J ends lost 4 bases and 5 bases respectively, with 18 bases between them. Germline CDR1 ENHRY, CDR2 SYGVKD. CDR3 length: 16 residues. The CDR3 DNA reads as TGTGCCATCAGTGGGGCCGGCGTGGCGGCCGATCAGCCCCAGCATTTT. It is translated as CAISGAGVAADQPQHF.

J is TRBJ2-7 and V is TRBV20-1, with TRBD1 identical over 10 bases. Germline V gene lookup returns CDR1 DFQATT and CDR2 SNEGSKA (reference sequence). This CDR3 has 14 residues. Germline trimming cut 5 bases from V and 2 bases from J; bases unmatched to any gene: 6. CDR3 region: CSAAPGTGAYEQYF. The CDR3 DNA reads TGCAGTGCTGCACCCGGGACAGGGGCCTACGAGCAGTACTTC.

J is TRBJ1-6 and V is TRBV15; the D is unclear. V lost 0 bases and J 7 bases, leaving 13 bases between the germline ends. The CDR3 has 16 amino acids. From germline, CDR1 is LNHNV and CDR2 YYDKDF (reference sequence). The CDR3 region is CATSRDKGFGNSPLHF. The CDR3 DNA is TGTGCCACCAGCAGAGATAAGGGTTTTGGAAATTCACCCCTCCACTTT.

The rearrangement joins TRBV5-6 to TRBJ1-1; weak D call: TRBD1 (6 bases). Looked up from germline, CDR1 is SGHDT and CDR2 is YYEEEE. This CDR3 is 14 amino acids long. The V end was cut by 4 bases, the J end by 8 bases, with 18 bases between. CDR3 residues: CASSPGTPIREAFF. For the CDR3, the DNA is TGTGCCAGCAGCCCCGGGACACCAATTAGGGAAGCTTTCTTT.

This chain uses TRBV3-1 with TRBJ1-1; D is undetermined. V was pared by 5 bases and J by 8 bases, with 15 bases between. The CDR3 is 13 residues long. Germline CDR1 is LGHDT and CDR2 is YNNKEL (reference sequence). The CDR3: CASSIRNISEAFF. The CDR3 DNA is TGTGCCAGCAGCATCAGGAACATATCCGAAGCTTTCTTT.

This chain connects TRBV28 to TRBJ2-7; 15 nucleotides match TRBD2. V dropped 8 bases and J dropped 3; count of bases not matched to a gene: 17. CDR1 and CDR2 (germline): MDHEN, SYDVKM. The CDR3 loop spans 19 amino acids. DNA for the CDR3: TGTGCCAGCGACGAAACGGGGACTAGCGGGAGGATGGGGTACTACGAGCAGTACTTC. Translating it yields CASDETGTSGRMGYYEQYF.

The chain links TRBV30 to TRBJ1-1, with D perhaps TRBD1 (5 bases). The germline V and J ends were trimmed by 4 bases and 1 base, with 19 bases remaining between them. CDR3 length equals 16 residues. Germline V gene lookup returns CDR1 GTSNPN and CDR2 SVGIG (reference sequence). Here the CDR3 DNA reads TGTGCCTGGACCTCCCCCCCGACAGAGGAGAACACTGAAGCTTTCTTT. Its protein is CAWTSPPTEENTEAFF.

The chain carries TRBV27 and TRBJ2-7; the match to TRBD2 covers 8 bases. V was clipped by 5 bases and J by 0 bases; unmatched bases: 9. The CDR3 runs 16 residues. CDR1 MNHEY and CDR2 SMNVEV come from the germline V gene (reference sequence). CDR3 in DNA: TGTGCCAGCAGTACCGTAGCGGGAATGAACTCCTACGAGCAGTACTTC. Amino acid sequence: CASSTVAGMNSYEQYF.

The chain links TRBV30 to TRBJ1-2; D is possibly TRBD1 (5 bases). This CDR3 is built from 15 residues. V was pared by 2 bases and J by 1 base, with 14 bases between. Germline CDR1 reads GTSNPN; CDR2 reads SVGIG (reference sequence). The CDR3 region is CAWSFFGTDNYGYTF. The CDR3 coding sequence is TGTGCCTGGAGTTTCTTCGGGACTGATAACTATGGCTACACCTTC.

In its sample, this clonotype was seen a few times. The rearrangement links TRBV5-1 to TRBJ2-7; D is ambiguous. This CDR3 comprises 14 residues. Germline assignment: CDR1 SGHRS and CDR2 YFSETQ. Trimming removed 6 bases at V and 1 base at J, with 14 bases between. The CDR3 DNA reads as TGCGCCAGCATGGACGGTCGTACATCCTACGAGCAGTACTTC. Encoded protein: CASMDGRTSYEQYF.

The table lists this clonotype with a few counts. The gene calls are TRBV7-9 and TRBJ2-1; D is unresolved. Trimming removed 5 bases from V and 7 bases from J, with 12 bases in between. There are 13 residues in the CDR3. Germline-derived CDR1 and CDR2 are SEHNR and FQNEAQ (reference sequence). The CDR3 loop is CASSRSGVNEQFF. The CDR3 DNA follows: TGTGCCAGCAGCCGGTCGGGTGTGAATGAGCAGTTCTTC.

The rearrangement uses TRBV30 and TRBJ2-4; 9 bases agree with TRBD2. V lost 2 bases and J lost 8; bases outside the gene matches: 7. The CDR3 is made up of 14 amino acids. Germline-derived CDR1 and CDR2 are GTSNPN and SVGIG (reference sequence). In DNA, the CDR3 is TGTGCCTGGAGTCTCGGCGGGGGGGCCGACATTCAGTACTTC. Amino acid sequence: CAWSLGGGADIQYF.

V and J are TRBV4-1 and TRBJ1-5; D unclear. The CDR3 has 13 residues. The germline V gene has CDR1 MGHRA and CDR2 YSYEKL. V shed 0 bases and J shed 7 bases, with 7 bases lying between them. The CDR3 protein is CASSQDPGQPQHF. The CDR3, as DNA: TGCGCCAGCAGCCAAGATCCCGGGCAGCCCCAGCATTTT.

The chain recombines TRBV27 with TRBJ2-3; D might be TRBD2 (5 bases). The CDR3 is 11 residues long. CDR1 and CDR2 from the germline V gene are MNHEY and SMNVEV (reference sequence). The V end was cut by 8 bases, the J end by 5 bases, with 8 bases between. The CDR3 is CASWSGDTQYF. The CDR3, as DNA: TGTGCCAGCTGGAGCGGAGATACGCAGTATTTT.

The chain joins TRBV5-4 to TRBJ1-1, with 8 bases lining up with TRBD1. J lost 4 bases, V lost 4 bases, and 6 bases had no gene match. The CDR3 spans 14 residues. Per germline, CDR1 SGHNT and CDR2 YYREEE (reference sequence). CDR3 region: CASSIQGDGTEAFF. The CDR3 nucleotides read TGTGCCAGCAGCATACAGGGGGATGGCACTGAAGCTTTCTTT. The full variable domain, in which reference TRBV5-4 and TRBJ1-1 provide the parts outside the CDR3, is ETGVTQSPTHLIKTRGQQVTLRCSSQSGHNTVSWYQQALGQGPQFIFQYYREEENGRGNFPPRFSGLQFPNYSSELNVNALELDDSALYLCASSIQGDGTEAFFGQGTRLTVV.

As DNA, the CDR3 is TGTGCCAGCAGCCCGCGACAGGGATGGGCCAAAAACATTCAGTACTTC. Protein product: CASSPRQGWAKNIQYF. The rearrangement uses TRBV3-1 and TRBJ2-4, with 7 positions matching TRBD1. Trimming removed 4 bases from V and 1 base from J; junction bases left unmatched: 7. CDR3 length: 16 residues. Germline assignment: CDR1 LGHDT and CDR2 YNNKEL (reference sequence).

This clonotype has a single count. The V and J genes are TRBV7-9 and TRBJ2-7; D gene unclear. The CDR3 contains 19 residues. Germline V gene lookup returns CDR1 SEHNR and CDR2 FQNEAQ (reference sequence). Deletions cut 5 bases from V and 2 bases from J, with 28 bases between. Here the CDR3 reads CASSPQENGPETHPYEQYF. CDR3 coding DNA: TGTGCCAGCAGCCCCCAGGAGAACGGACCAGAAACCCACCCCTACGAGCAGTACTTC.

V and J are TRBV28 and TRBJ1-1; D is unresolved. The germline V and J ends were trimmed by 3 bases and 3 bases, with 8 bases remaining between them. CDR3 length: 13 amino acids. CDR1 MDHEN and CDR2 SYDVKM come from the germline V gene. CDR3 DNA sequence: TGTGCCAGCAGTTTTGACGGTTACACTGAAGCTTTCTTT. It codes for CASSFDGYTEAFF.

This clonotype turned up a few times. This CDR3 reads CASSLGQTNTEAFF. As DNA, the CDR3 is TGTGCCAGCAGTTTGGGACAGACGAACACTGAAGCTTTCTTT. V and J are TRBV27 and TRBJ1-1; 7 nucleotides agree with TRBD1. Per germline, CDR1 MNHEY and CDR2 SMNVEV (reference sequence). The CDR3 spans 14 residues. After removal of 3 bases from V and 1 base from J, the junction contained 2 bases not matched to a gene.

This clonotype was recorded once. The junction shows a germline mismatch at one end, possibly a read error. This chain links TRBV27 with TRBJ2-1, with D possibly TRBD2 on 6 matching bases. CDR1 and CDR2 (germline): MNHEY, SMNVEV (reference sequence). This CDR3 has 14 amino acids. The CDR3 DNA reads TGTGTCAGCAGTTTATCTGGGAGGAACAATGAGCAGTTCTTC. It yields the protein CVSSLSGRNNEQFF.

This chain joins TRBV5-5 and TRBJ2-4, with TRBD1 matching over 12 bases. Unmatched junction bases numbered 6, after V lost 4 bases and J lost 1 base. Per the germline V gene, CDR1 is SGHKS and CDR2 is YYEKEE (reference sequence). CDR3 length: 17 amino acids. This CDR3 reads CASSDRDRGLAKNIQYF. The CDR3 DNA is TGTGCCAGCAGCGACCGGGACAGGGGGCTCGCCAAAAACATTCAGTACTTC. The full variable domain, with the rest looked up from reference TRBV5-5 and TRBJ2-4, is DAGVTQSPTHLIKTRGQQVTLRCSPISGHKSVSWYQQVLGQGPQFIFQYYEKEERGRGNFPDRFSARQFPNYSSELNVNALLLGDSALYLCASSDRDRGLAKNIQYFGAGTRLSVL.

J is TRBJ1-5 and V is TRBV28; D gene unclear. CDR3 length: 12 amino acids. Deletions cut 5 bases from V and 3 bases from J, with 5 bases between. Per germline, CDR1 MDHEN and CDR2 SYDVKM. This CDR3 is CASSADNQPQHF. CDR3 nucleotides: TGTGCCAGCAGTGCGGACAATCAGCCCCAGCATTTT.

The chain uses TRBV27 and TRBJ2-7; D remains unclear. CDR1 and CDR2 (germline): MNHEY, SMNVEV (reference sequence). V shed 6 bases and J shed 3 bases, with 15 bases lying between them. This CDR3 spans 14 amino acids. The CDR3 is CASSPLSADYEQYF. The CDR3 DNA sequence: TGTGCCAGCAGCCCCTTATCGGCGGACTACGAGCAGTACTTC.

This clonotype was detected only a few times. This chain connects TRBV11-2 to TRBJ1-1, with 7 bases lining up with TRBD1. Germline loops: CDR1 SGHAT, CDR2 FQNNGV. Trimming took 1 base from V and 1 from J; bases not matched to a gene: 3. The CDR3 extends over 15 amino acids. The CDR3 region is CASSLGQGRNTEAFF. Here the CDR3 DNA reads TGTGCCAGCAGCTTAGGACAGGGACGGAACACTGAAGCTTTCTTT.

The rearrangement uses TRBV11-2 and TRBJ1-6, with D perhaps TRBD1 (6 bases). CDR3 length: 15 amino acids. The V gene's germline CDR1 is SGHAT and CDR2 FQNNGV. V lost 1 base and J lost 8, with 12 bases in between. Here the CDR3 reads CASSLVGGLDSPLHF. The CDR3 DNA reads as TGTGCCAGCAGCTTAGTAGGGGGTCTGGATTCACCCCTCCACTTT. Using reference TRBV11-2 and TRBJ1-6 for the parts outside the CDR3, the full variable domain is EAGVAQSPRYKIIEKRQSVAFWCNPISGHATLYWYQQILGQGPKLLIQFQNNGVVDDSQLPKDRFSAERLKGVDSTLKIQPAKLEDSAVYLCASSLVGGLDSPLHFGNGTRLTVT.

The chain has TRBV28 and TRBJ2-7, with D possibly TRBD1 on 6 matching bases. The V end lost 2 bases, the J end lost 0 bases, and 11 bases lay between the germline ends. CDR1 and CDR2 from the germline V gene are MDHEN and SYDVKM. The CDR3 length is 15 residues. The CDR3 loop reads CASSLTGTLSYEQYF. In DNA, the CDR3 is TGTGCCAGCAGTTTAACAGGGACCCTCTCCTACGAGCAGTACTTC.

The chain employs TRBV20-1 and TRBJ2-7; D possibly corresponds to TRBD2 (5 bases). The CDR3 consists of 14 residues. Trimming shortened V by 4 bases and J by 0 bases, and 13 bases separated the two germline ends. Germline V gene data show CDR1 as DFQATT and CDR2 as SNEGSKA (reference sequence). CDR3 nucleotides: TGCAGTGCTAAAGGAGGTACCAACTCCTACGAGCAGTACTTC. It codes for CSAKGGTNSYEQYF.